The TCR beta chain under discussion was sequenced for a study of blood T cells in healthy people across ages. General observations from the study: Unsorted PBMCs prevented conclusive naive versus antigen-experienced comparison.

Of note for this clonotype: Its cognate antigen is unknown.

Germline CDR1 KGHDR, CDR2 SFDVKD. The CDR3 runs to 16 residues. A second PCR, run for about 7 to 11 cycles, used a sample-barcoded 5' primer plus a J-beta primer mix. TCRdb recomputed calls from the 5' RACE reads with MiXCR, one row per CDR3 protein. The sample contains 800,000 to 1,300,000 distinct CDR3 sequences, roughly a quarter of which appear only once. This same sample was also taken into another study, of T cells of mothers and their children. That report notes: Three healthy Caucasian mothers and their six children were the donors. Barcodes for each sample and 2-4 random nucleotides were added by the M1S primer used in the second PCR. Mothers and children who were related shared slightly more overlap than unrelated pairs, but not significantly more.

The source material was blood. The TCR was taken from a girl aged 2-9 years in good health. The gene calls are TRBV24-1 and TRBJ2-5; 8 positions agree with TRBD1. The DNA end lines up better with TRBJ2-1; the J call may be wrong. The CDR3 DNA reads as TGTGCCACCAGTGATTTCGGAAGGGCAGGGGGCAGTGAGCAGTTCTTC. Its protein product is CATSDFGRAGGSEQFF.